The 5 T cell receptor beta chains presented below share a single source sample, sequenced in a study of cytomegalovirus exposure and HLA in healthy donors. The PCR had 60 Vbeta and 13 Jbeta primers. Libraries were prepared by immunoSEQ multiplex PCR; TCRdb keeps only in-frame clonotypes and omits some of them. The top ten clones hold 4% to 4.5% of a sample with roughly 120,000 clones, 74% of them seen once. The source material was PBMCs. The receptors originated from a woman between 45 and 60 years old in good health and CMV-seropositive.

This clone was detected only once. CDR3 DNA sequence: TGTGCCAGCAGGCAGACTAGCGGCCGGTACGAGCAGTACTTC. Amino acids: CASRQTSGRYEQYF. The chain employs TRBV28 and TRBJ2-7; 9 bases agree with TRBD2. Germline V gene sequence: CDR1 MDHEN, CDR2 SYDVKM. CDR3 size: 14 residues. V trimming: 6 bases; J trimming: 4 bases; junction bases outside the gene matches: 7.

This clone has just a few counts. The chain combines TRBV5-1 with TRBJ2-3, with D perhaps TRBD1 (5 bases). The germline gives CDR1 SGHRS, CDR2 YFSETQ. V shed 0 bases and J shed 0 bases, with 11 bases lying between them. The CDR3 covers 16 residues. The CDR3: CASSLALDTSTDTQYF. The CDR3, as DNA: TGCGCCAGCAGCTTGGCCTTGGACACTAGCACAGATACGCAGTATTTT.

This sequence joins TRBV4-1 and TRBJ2-7; D may be TRBD1 (6 bases). The germline CDR1 and CDR2 sequences are MGHRA and YSYEKL. V lost 3 bases, J lost 3 bases, and 12 bases lay in between. CDR3 length: 14 amino acids. The chain's CDR3 is CASSHPGTLYEQYF. The DNA for the CDR3 is TGCGCCAGCAGCCATCCCGGGACACTCTACGAGCAGTACTTC.

The rearrangement uses TRBV5-4 and TRBJ1-4; no reliable D call. The CDR3 loop spans 14 amino acids. The V end lost 5 bases, the J end lost 0 bases, and 8 bases lay between the germline ends. CDR1 is SGHNT and CDR2 is YYREEE in the germline V gene (reference sequence). The CDR3 reads CASSSGTTNEKLFF. The DNA of the CDR3 is TGTGCCAGCAGTTCGGGGACAACTAATGAAAAACTGTTTTTT.

A few counts support this clone. The junction does not match germline at one end; this may be a read error. The chain employs TRBV7-9 and TRBJ1-2; D not resolved. CDR3 size: 15 residues. CDR1 is SEHNR and CDR2 is FQNEAQ in the germline V gene (reference sequence). This CDR3 reads CSSSLFTASTDGYTF. The CDR3, as DNA: TGTTCCAGCAGCTTATTCACCGCGAGTACCGATGGCTACACCTTC.